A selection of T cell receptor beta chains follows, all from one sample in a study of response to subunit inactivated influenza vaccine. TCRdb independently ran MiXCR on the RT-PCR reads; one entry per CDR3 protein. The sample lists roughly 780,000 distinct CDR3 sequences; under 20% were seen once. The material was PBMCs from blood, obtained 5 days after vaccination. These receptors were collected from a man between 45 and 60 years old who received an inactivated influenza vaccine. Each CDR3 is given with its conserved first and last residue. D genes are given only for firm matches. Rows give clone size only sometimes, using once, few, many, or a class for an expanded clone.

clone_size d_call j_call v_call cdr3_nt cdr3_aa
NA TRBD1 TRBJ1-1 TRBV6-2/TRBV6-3 TGTGCCAGCAGTACAGGGGGCGCGGAGAACACTGAAGCTTTCTTT CASSTGGAENTEAFF
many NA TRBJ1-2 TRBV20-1 TGCAGTGCTAGAGCCCGCGTTCGTGGCTACACCTTC CSARARVRGYTF
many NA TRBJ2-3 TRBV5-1 TGCGCCAGCAGATTGGAGGGAGTAGATACGCAGTATTTT CASRLEGVDTQYF
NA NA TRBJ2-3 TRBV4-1 TGCGCCAGCAGCGCCAACGGACTCAGCACAGATACGCAGTATTTT CASSANGLSTDTQYF
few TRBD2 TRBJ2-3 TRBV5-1 TGCGCCAGCAGCTTGGAGCCTAGCGGCTTGGGGGATACGCAGTATTTT CASSLEPSGLGDTQYF
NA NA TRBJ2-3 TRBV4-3 TGCGCCAGCAGCCAAGGAGGCAGTGGCACAGATACGCAGTATTTT CASSQGGSGTDTQYF
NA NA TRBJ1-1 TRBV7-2 TGTGCCAGCAGGGCGGGACGGATGAACACTGAAGCTTTCTTT CASRAGRMNTEAFF
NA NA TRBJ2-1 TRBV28 TGTGCCAGCAGTCTCGGGGACTGGCTCCGCAATGAGCAGTTCTTC CASSLGDWLRNEQFF
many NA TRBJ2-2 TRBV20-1 TGCAGTGCTAGAGATAGGGTAACCGGGGAGCTGTTTTTT CSARDRVTGELFF
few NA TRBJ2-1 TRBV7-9 TGTGCCAGCAGCTTACTCCCCGGGGATGAGCAGTTCTTC CASSLLPGDEQFF
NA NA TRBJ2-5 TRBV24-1 TGTGCCACCAGTGAGTGGGGGCAGGGCCAGGAGACCCAGTACTTC CATSEWGQGQETQYF
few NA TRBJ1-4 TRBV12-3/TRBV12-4 TGTGCCAGCAGTTACAGGGAGTATAAGGAAAAACTGTTTTTT CASSYREYKEKLFF
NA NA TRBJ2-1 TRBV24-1 TGTGCCACCAGTGATTCTGAGCCAAGGAGTCTGGGTGAGCAGTTCTTC CATSDSEPRSLGEQFF
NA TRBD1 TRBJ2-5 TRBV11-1 TGTGCCAGCAGCTTATTCCCCCCGGACAGGGCCCTTCAAGAGACCCAGTACTTC CASSLFPPDRALQETQYF
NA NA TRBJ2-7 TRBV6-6 TGTGCCAGCAGTTACGAGCGGGACACCGAGCAGTACTTC CASSYERDTEQYF
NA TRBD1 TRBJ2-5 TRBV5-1 TGCGCCAGCAGCGTGACAGGGTGGTCGCAAGAGACCCAGTACTTC CASSVTGWSQETQYF
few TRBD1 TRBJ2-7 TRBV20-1 TGCAGTGCCCACGGGGGGGACAGGGGGAACGGGCAGTACTTC CSAHGGDRGNGQYF
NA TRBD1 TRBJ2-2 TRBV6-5 TGTGCCAGCAGTTACCGACAGGGGGTACCTGGGGAGCTGTTTTTT CASSYRQGVPGELFF
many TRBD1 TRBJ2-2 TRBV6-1 TGTGCCATAGGGGGACAGGGGTCCACCGGGGAGCTGTTTTTT CAIGGQGSTGELFF
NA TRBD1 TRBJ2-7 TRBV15 TGTGCCACCAGCAGATCCCGACAGGGTATATACGAGCAGTACTTC CATSRSRQGIYEQYF
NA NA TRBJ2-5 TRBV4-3 TGCGCCAGCAGCCGGGAGGAGGACGAGACCCAGTACTTC CASSREEDETQYF
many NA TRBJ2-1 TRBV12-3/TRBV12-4 TGTGCCAGCAGTTTAGAGGTGTACAATGAGCAGTTCTTC CASSLEVYNEQFF
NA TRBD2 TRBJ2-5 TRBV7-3 TGTGCCAGCGGAGCGGGAGTCCGCGAGACCCAGTACTTC CASGAGVRETQYF
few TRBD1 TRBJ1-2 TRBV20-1 TGCATCGGGACGAGGACAGGGAACTATGGCTACACCTTC CIGTRTGNYGYTF
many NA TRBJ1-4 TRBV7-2 TGTGCCAGCAGCTTTGGAGGGGCAACTAATGAAAAACTGTTTTTT CASSFGGATNEKLFF
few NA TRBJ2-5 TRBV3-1 TGTGCCAGCAGCCAATTTCAAGTGGAGACCCAGTACTTC CASSQFQVETQYF
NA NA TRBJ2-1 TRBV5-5 TGTGCCAGCAGCTTGGGCTTCCGGGGGAATGAGCAGTTCTTC CASSLGFRGNEQFF
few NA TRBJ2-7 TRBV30 TGTGCCTGGAGTGTTATGGACGGCTCCTACGAGCAGTACTTC CAWSVMDGSYEQYF
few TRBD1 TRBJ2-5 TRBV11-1 TGTGCCAGCAGCTCCCGTCTCGGGGGGACAGGGAAAGGAGAGACCCAGTACTTC CASSSRLGGTGKGETQYF
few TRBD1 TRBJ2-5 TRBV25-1 TGTGCCAGCAGTCAGACAGGGAAGGTGCCGAGAAAGACCCAGTACTTC CASSQTGKVPRKTQYF
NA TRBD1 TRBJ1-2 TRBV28 TGTGCCAGCACCTCACTTGGGACCGGGACAGGCTATGGCTACACCTTC CASTSLGTGTGYGYTF
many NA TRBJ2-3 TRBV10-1 TGCGCCAGCAGTGAGGTGGCCGATACGCAGTATTTT CASSEVADTQYF
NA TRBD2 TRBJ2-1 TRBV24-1 TGTGCCACCAGTGACTTAGCGGGGGACTTAATGGAGCAGTTCTTC CATSDLAGDLMEQFF
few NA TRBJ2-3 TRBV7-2 TGTGCCAGCAGCTTATTTCTGGCAGGGGACATAGATACGCAGTATTTT CASSLFLAGDIDTQYF
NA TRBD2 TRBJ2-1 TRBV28 TGTGCCAGCAGTTTATTCTCTAGCGGGGCCACCTTCTACAATGAGCAGTTCTTC CASSLFSSGATFYNEQFF
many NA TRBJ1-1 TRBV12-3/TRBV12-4 TGTGCCAGCAGTTTAGGGGGAAGGGTGATGAACACTGAAGCTTTCTTT CASSLGGRVMNTEAFF
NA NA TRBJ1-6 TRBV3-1 TGTGCCAGCAGCCCTCAGACGGGGGCAAAGGCTTCACCCCTCCACTTT CASSPQTGAKASPLHF
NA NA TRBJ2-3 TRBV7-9 TGTGCCAGCAGCTACACCACCCCTGATACGCAGTATTTT CASSYTTPDTQYF
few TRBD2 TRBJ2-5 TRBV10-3 TGTGCCATCAGTGACAGGACTAGCGGAGAGACCCAGTACTTC CAISDRTSGETQYF